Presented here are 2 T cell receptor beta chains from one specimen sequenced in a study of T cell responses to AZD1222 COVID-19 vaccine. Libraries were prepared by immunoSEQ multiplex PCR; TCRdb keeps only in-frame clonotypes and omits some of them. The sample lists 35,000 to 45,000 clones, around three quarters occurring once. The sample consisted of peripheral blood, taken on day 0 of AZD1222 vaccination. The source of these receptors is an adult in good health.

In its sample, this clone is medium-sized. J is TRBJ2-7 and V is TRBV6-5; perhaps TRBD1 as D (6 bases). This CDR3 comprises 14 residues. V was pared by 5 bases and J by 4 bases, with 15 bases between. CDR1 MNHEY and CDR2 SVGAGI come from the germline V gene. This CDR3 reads CASSTAGTLYEQYF. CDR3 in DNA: TGTGCCAGCAGTACCGCCGGGACATTATACGAGCAGTACTTC.

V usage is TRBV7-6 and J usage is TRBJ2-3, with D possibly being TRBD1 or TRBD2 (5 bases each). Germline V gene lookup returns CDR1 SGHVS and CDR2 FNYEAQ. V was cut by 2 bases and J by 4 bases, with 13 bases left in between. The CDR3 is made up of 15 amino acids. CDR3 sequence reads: CASSLNSPGPDTQYF. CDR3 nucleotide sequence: TGTGCCAGCAGCTTAAACTCCCCGGGACCAGATACGCAGTATTTT.